Listed here is a single T cell receptor beta chain. The germline V gene has CDR1 MNHEY and CDR2 SVGAGI. This CDR3 contains 14 residues. The V gene lost 4 bases and the J gene lost 1 base, with 10 bases spanning the gap. Repertoires were generated with immunoSEQ multiplex PCR, while TCRdb's copy carries only in-frame clones and drops some. The sample shows hundreds of thousands of clones, roughly 88% of them seen only once. This record belongs to a study of shared T cell receptors in the human thymus. The sample also formed part of further work on human thymus T cells.

The origin of this receptor is a boy in the first two years of life with a congenital heart defect. The chain has TRBV6-5 and TRBJ2-5; D uncertain. The specimen sequenced was thymocytes. Here the CDR3 reads CASSSHQVQETQYF. CDR3 nucleotide sequence: TGTGCCAGCAGTTCACATCAAGTCCAAGAGACCCAGTACTTC.